This T cell receptor (beta chain) was retrieved from a study of shared clonotypes between healthy human individuals. General study findings and limits: Large depth notwithstanding, sorted-subset sequencing proved incomplete by rarefaction.

This CDR3 has 14 amino acids. V lost 1 base and J lost 2, with 9 bases in between. The V gene's germline CDR1 is MGHRA and CDR2 YSYEKL. Remarks on this clone: Its antigen is unknown. In the same sample, other DNA sequences code for this CDR3.

CD8 cells regarded as naive lacked CD45RO, were positively chosen for CCR7, and omitted terminally differentiated effector memory CD45RA+ cells. A deep-level run was used for the assay. Investigators spread the genomic DNA of each subset evenly over several immunoSEQ plates. Sequencing used immunoSEQ multiplex PCR; TCRdb keeps in-frame clones, though not all of them. This sample has millions of clones, with approximately 94% found just once. The origin of this receptor is a man younger than 35 in good health. Sequences were obtained from naive CD8+ T cells sorted from blood. V and J are TRBV4-1 and TRBJ2-7, with D perhaps assigned TRBD1 or TRBD2 (5 bases each). CDR3 loop: CASSQVGATYEQYF. CDR3 coding DNA: TGCGCCAGCAGCCAAGTCGGGGCCACCTACGAGCAGTACTTC.